What follows is one T cell receptor beta chain and its context. Its matching antigen is unknown. Data came from immunoSEQ multiplex PCR; TCRdb stores just in-frame clones and leaves some out. The sample lists millions of clones; over 85% were seen once. This record comes from a study of shared clonotypes between healthy human individuals. Findings and caveats of the study: Since donors were few, the genetic and exposure-history diversity represented was limited. Larger estimated richness was generally seen in naive subsets than in memory subsets. Among donors, sharing of clonotypes was expected to be affected by sequencing depth. Generation of non-shared clonotypes was less probable than generation of clonotypes shared by all four donors.

CDR1 SGHVS and CDR2 FNYEAQ come from the germline V gene. V shed 1 base, J shed 2 bases, and the junction held 3 bases outside the gene matches. This CDR3 spans 15 amino acids. This chain uses TRBV7-6 with TRBJ2-7; 9 bases are shared with TRBD1. Sequencing was done on a sample of naive CD4+ T cells sorted from blood. Subset described: CD45RA+ positively selected. This TCR was recovered from a man younger than 35 in good health. The CDR3, as DNA: TGTGCCAGCAGCTTAGAGGGACAGGGTGCCTACGAGCAGTACTTC. Its protein product is CASSLEGQGAYEQYF.